This T cell receptor (beta chain) stems from a study of cytomegalovirus exposure and HLA in healthy donors. The study, taken as a whole, reports: Sequencing likely caused a cluster of highly shared sequence variants.

CDR1 and CDR2 (germline): SNHLY, FYNNEI. Trimming left V 9 bases short and J 6 bases short, with 14 bases between. There are 12 residues in the CDR3. In the PCR, 60 Vbeta and 13 Jbeta primers were used. Repertoires were generated with immunoSEQ multiplex PCR, while TCRdb's copy carries only in-frame clones and drops some. The repertoire consists of around 65,000 clones, with roughly four fifths occurring once and the leading ten covering around 7.3%. With regard to this clone: What it binds is unknown.

The J gene is TRBJ1-1, the V gene TRBV2, with D perhaps matching TRBD1 (6 bases). The sequenced sample was PBMCs. This TCR derives from a woman aged 30 to 39 in good health and CMV-seropositive. The CDR3 coding sequence is TGTGCCAGTCTGATAGGGGGGGCTGAAGCTTTCTTT. Its translation: CASLIGGAEAFF.